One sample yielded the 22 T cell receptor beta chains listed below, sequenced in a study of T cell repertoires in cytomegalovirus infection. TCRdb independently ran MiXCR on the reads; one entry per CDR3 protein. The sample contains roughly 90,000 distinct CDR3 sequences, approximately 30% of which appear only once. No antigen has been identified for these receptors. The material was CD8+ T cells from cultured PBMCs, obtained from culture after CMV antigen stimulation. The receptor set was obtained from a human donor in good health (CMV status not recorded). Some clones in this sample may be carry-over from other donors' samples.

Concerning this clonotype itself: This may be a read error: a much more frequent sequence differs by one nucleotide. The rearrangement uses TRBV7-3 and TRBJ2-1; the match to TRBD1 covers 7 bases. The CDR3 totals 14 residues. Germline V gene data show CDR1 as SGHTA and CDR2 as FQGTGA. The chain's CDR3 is CVSSKGGSNNEQFF. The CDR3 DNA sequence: TGTGTCAGCAGCAAAGGGGGCTCCAACAATGAGCAGTTCTTC.

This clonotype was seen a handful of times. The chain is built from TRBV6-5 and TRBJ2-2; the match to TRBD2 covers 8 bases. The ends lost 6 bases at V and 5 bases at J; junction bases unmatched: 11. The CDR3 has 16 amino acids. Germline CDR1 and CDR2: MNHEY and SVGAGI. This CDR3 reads CASSPGTRSLTGELFF. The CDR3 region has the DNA TGTGCCAGCAGCCCCGGGACTAGGTCGTTGACCGGGGAGCTGTTTTTT.

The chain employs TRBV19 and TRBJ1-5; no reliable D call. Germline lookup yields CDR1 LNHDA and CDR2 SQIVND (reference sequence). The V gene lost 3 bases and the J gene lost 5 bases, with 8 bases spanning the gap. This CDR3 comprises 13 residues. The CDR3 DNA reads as TGTGCCAGTAGTATCCTGACTTATCAGCCCCAGCATTTT. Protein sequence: CASSILTYQPQHF.

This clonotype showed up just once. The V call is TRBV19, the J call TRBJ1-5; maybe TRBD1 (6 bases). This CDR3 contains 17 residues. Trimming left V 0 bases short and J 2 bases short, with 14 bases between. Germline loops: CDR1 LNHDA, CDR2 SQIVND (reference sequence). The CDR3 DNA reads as TGTGCCAGTAGTATAGATGCAGGGGAGGTCGGCAATCAGCCCCAGCATTTT. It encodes CASSIDAGEVGNQPQHF.

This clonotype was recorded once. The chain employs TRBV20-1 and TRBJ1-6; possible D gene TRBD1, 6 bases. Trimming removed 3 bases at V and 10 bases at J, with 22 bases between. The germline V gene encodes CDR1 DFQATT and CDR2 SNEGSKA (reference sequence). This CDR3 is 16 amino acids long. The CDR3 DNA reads TGCAGTGCTAGGTCTTTGGGCGGGGGCGATGGGTCACCCCTCCACTTT. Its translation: CSARSLGGGDGSPLHF.

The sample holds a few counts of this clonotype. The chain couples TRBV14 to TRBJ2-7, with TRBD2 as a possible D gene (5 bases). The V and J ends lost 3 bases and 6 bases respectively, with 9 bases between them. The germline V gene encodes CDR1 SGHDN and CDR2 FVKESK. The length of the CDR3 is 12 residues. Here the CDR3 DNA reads TGTGCCAGCAGCCACCTAGCTCGCGAGCAGTACTTC. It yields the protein CASSHLAREQYF.

The CDR3 DNA reads as TGTGCCAGCAGCTTACCTCGTGATGCGCGGAGCTCCTACAATGAGCAGTTCTTC. Translating gives CASSLPRDARSSYNEQFF. The chain links TRBV7-9 to TRBJ2-1; D gene unclear. Germline V lookup: CDR1 SEHNR, CDR2 FQNEAQ (reference sequence). There are 18 residues in the CDR3. Between the trimmed V and J ends, which lost 2 bases and 0 bases, there was a span of 17 bases.

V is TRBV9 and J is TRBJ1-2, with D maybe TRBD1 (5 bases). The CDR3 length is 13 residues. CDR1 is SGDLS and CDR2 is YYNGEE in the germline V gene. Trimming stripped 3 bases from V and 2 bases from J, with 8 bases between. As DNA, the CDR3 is TGTGCCAGCAGCGAGACAGAAAACTATGGCTACACCTTC. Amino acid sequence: CASSETENYGYTF.

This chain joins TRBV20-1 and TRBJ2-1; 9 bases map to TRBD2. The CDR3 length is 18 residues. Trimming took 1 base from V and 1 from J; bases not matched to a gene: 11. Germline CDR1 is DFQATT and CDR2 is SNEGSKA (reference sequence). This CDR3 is CSARGGLAGTVSYNEQFF. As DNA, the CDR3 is TGCAGTGCTAGAGGTGGTCTAGCGGGGACCGTGTCCTACAATGAGCAGTTCTTC.

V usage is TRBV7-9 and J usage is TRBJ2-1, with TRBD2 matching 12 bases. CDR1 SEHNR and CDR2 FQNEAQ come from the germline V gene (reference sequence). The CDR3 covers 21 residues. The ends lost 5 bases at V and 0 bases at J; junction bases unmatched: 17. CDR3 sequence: CASSPSRLAGELWDSYNEQFF. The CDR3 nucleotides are TGTGCCAGCAGCCCGTCCCGACTAGCGGGAGAATTATGGGACTCCTACAATGAGCAGTTCTTC. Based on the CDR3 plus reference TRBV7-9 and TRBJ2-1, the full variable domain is DTGVSQNPRHKITKRGQNVTFRCDPISEHNRLYWYRQTLGQGPEFLTYFQNEAQLEKSRLLSDRFSAERPKGSFSTLEIQRTEQGDSAMYLCASSPSRLAGELWDSYNEQFFGPGTRLTVL.

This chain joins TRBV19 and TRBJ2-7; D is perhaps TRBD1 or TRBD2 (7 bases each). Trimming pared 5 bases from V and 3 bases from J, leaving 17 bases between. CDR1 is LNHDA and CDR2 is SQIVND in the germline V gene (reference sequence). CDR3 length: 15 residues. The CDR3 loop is CASSFAGGVDYEQYF. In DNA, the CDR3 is TGTGCCAGTAGTTTCGCAGGGGGGGTCGACTACGAGCAGTACTTC.

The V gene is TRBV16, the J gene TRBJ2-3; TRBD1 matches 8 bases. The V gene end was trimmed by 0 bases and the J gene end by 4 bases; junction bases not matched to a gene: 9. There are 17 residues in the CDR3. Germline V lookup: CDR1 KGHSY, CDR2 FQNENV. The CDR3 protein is CASSQSPTGVEADTQYF. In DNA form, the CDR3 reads TGTGCCAGCAGCCAATCCCCGACAGGGGTGGAGGCAGATACGCAGTATTTT.

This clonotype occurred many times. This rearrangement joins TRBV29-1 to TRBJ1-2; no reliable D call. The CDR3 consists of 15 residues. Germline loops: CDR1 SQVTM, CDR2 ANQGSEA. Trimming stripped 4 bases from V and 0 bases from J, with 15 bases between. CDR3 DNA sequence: TGCAGCGTTGGGGAATGGCAGGATGCTAACTATGGCTACACCTTC. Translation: CSVGEWQDANYGYTF.

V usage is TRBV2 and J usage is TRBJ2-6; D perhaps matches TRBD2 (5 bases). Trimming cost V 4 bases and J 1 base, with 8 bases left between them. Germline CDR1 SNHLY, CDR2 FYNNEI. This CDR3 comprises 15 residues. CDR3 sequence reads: CASSVTGSGANVLTF. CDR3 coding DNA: TGTGCCAGCAGTGTTACGGGGTCTGGGGCCAACGTCCTGACTTTC.

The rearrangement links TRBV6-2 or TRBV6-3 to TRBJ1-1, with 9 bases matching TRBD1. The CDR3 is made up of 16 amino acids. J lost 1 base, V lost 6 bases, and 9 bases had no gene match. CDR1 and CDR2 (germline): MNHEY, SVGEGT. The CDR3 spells CASSQLLGQGNTEAFF. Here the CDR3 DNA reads TGTGCCAGCAGCCAGCTTTTGGGACAGGGGAACACTGAAGCTTTCTTT.

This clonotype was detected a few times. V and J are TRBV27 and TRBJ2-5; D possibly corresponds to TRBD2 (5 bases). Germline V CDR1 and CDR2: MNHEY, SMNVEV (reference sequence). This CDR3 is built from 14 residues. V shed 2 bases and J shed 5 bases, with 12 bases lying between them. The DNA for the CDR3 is TGTGCCAGCAGTTTAGGCCTAGCCGGGGAGACCCAGTACTTC. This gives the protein CASSLGLAGETQYF.

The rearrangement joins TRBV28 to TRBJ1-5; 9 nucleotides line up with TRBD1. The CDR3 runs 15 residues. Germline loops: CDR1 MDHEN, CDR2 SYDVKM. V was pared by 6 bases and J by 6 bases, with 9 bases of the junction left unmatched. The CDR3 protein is CASRSTGQGSQPQHF. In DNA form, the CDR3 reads TGTGCCAGCAGAAGTACGGGACAGGGTAGTCAGCCCCAGCATTTT. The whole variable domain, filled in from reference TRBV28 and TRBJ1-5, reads DVKVTQSSRYLVKRTGEKVFLECVQDMDHENMFWYRQDPGLGLRLIYFSYDVKMKEKGDIPEGYSVSREKKERFSLILESASTNQTSMYLCASRSTGQGSQPQHFGDGTRLSIL.

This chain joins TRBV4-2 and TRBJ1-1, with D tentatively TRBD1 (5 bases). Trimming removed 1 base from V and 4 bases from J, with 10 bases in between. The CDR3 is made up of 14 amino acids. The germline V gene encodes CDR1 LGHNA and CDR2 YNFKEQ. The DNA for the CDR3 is TGTGCCAGCAGCCAAGCAGGGTTCTCCACTGAAGCTTTCTTT. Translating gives CASSQAGFSTEAFF.

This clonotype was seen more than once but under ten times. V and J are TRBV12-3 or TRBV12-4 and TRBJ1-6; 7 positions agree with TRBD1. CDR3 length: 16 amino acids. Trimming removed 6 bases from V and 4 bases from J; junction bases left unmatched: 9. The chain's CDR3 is CASSRTGWGYNSPLHF. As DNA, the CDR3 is TGTGCCAGCAGCCGGACAGGCTGGGGATATAATTCACCCCTCCACTTT.

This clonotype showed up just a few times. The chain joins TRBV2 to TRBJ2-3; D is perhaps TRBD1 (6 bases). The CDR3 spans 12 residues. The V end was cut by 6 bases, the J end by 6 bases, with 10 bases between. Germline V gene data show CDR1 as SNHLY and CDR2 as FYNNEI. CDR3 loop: CASRQGPDTQYF. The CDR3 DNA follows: TGTGCCAGCAGGCAGGGGCCGGATACGCAGTATTTT.

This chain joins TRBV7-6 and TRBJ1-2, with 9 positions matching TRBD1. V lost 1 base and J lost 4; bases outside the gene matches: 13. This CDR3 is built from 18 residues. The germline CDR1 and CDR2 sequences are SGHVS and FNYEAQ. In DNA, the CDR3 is TGTGCCAGCAGCTTAGTAGGGGGAACAGGGGGCATCGGCTATGGCTACACCTTC. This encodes CASSLVGGTGGIGYGYTF.

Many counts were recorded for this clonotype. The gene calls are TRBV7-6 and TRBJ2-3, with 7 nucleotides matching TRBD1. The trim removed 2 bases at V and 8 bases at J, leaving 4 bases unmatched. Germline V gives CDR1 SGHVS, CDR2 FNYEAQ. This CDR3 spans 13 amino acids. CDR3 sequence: CASSLLDRFTQYF. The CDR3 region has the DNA TGTGCCAGCAGCTTATTGGACAGGTTTACGCAGTATTTT.